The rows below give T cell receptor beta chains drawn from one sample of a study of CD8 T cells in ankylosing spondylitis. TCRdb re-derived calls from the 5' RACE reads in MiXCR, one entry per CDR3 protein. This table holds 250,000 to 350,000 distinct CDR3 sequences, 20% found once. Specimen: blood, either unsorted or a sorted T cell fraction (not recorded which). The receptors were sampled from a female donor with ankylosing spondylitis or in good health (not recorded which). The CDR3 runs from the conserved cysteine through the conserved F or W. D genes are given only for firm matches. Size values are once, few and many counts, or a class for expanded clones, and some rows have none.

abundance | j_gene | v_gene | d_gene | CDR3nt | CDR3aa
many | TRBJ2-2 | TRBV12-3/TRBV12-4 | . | TGTGCCAGCAGCCCTTTCACAGCGGAGTTCACCGGGGAGCTGTTTTTT | CASSPFTAEFTGELFF
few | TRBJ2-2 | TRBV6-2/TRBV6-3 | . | TGTGCCAGCAGTAAGGGGACGACGTACACCGGGGAGCTGTTTTTT | CASSKGTTYTGELFF
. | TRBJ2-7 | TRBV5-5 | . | TGTGCCAGCAGCTTCATCGGCTACGAGCAGTACTTC | CASSFIGYEQYF
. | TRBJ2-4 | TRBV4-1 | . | TGCGCCAGCAGCCATGGACCGGGGACAGCCAAAAACATTCAGTACTTC | CASSHGPGTAKNIQYF
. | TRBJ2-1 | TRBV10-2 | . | TGCGCCAGCACTGAGGGAAGCTCCTACAATGAGCAGTTCTTC | CASTEGSSYNEQFF
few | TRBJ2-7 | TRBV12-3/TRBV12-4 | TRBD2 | TGTGCCAGCAGCCAGGGACTAGCGGGAACCTACGAGCAGTACTTC | CASSQGLAGTYEQYF
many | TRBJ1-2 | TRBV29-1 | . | TGCAGCGTGCTTACGACAGGTCTAGTGGAAGGCTACACCTTC | CSVLTTGLVEGYTF
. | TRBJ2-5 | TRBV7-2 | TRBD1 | TGTGCCAGCAGCTTACCGGGTTGGACAGGGAAACAAGAGACCCAGTACTTC | CASSLPGWTGKQETQYF
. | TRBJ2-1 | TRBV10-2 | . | TGCGCCAGCAGTGACCCCGCTACGGGGGAGCAGTTCTTC | CASSDPATGEQFF
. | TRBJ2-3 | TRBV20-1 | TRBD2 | TGCAGTGCTAGAGACGGGAGGGCCGGTCACACAGATACGCAGTATTTT | CSARDGRAGHTDTQYF
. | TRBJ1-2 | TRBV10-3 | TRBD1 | TGTGCCACGGGACAGGGGGATTATGGCTACACCTTC | CATGQGDYGYTF
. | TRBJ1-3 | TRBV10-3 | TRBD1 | TGTGCCATCAGGGGGACAGCAGCTGGAAACACCATATATTTT | CAIRGTAAGNTIYF
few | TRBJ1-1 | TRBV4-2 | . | TGTGCCAGCAGCCAGGGACGTACCTCGATAGCTTTCTTT | CASSQGRTSIAFF
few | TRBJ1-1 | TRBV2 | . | TGTGCCAGCAGTCAGGACGCTACTGTGACTGAAGCTTTCTTT | CASSQDATVTEAFF
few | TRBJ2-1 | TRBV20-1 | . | TGCAGTGCTAGCCTTACGGGTTTGAGGGAGCAGTTCTTC | CSASLTGLREQFF
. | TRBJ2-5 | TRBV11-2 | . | TGTGCCAGCACCCCGGAGGAGACCCAGTACTTC | CASTPEETQYF
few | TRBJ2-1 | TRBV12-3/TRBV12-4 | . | TGTGCCAGCAGATACACTAGAGACAATGAGCAGTTCTTC | CASRYTRDNEQFF
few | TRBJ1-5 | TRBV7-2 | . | TGTGCCAGCAGCTTGTCAATTTCGAGCAATCAGCCCCAGCATTTT | CASSLSISSNQPQHF
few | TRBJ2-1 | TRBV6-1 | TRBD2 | TGTGCCAGCAGTGAACTAGCGGACAATGAGCAGTTCTTC | CASSELADNEQFF
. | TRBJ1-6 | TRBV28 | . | TGTGCCAGCAGTCCGTCCGAAGGGCGTAATTCACCCCTCCACTTT | CASSPSEGRNSPLHF
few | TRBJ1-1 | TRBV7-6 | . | TGTGCCAGCAGCCCGGACATGAACACTGAAGCTTTCTTT | CASSPDMNTEAFF
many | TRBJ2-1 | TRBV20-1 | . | TGCGGGCTCGGAGGGGAGGCCTACAATGAGCAGTTCTTC | CGLGGEAYNEQFF
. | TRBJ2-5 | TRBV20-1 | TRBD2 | TGCAGTGCTAGAGTGCTAGCGGGAGGGCAAGGGACCCAGTACTTC | CSARVLAGGQGTQYF
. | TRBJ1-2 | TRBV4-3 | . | TGCGCCAGCAGCCACCCGGGGAGGGCGTATGGCTACACCTTC | CASSHPGRAYGYTF
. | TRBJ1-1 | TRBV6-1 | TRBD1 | TGTGCCAGCAGAACAGGGCACAGGGGGAACACTGAAGCTTTCTTT | CASRTGHRGNTEAFF
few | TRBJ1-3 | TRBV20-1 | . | TGCAGTGCTAGAAGGGACGTCAGCTCTGGAAACACCATATATTTT | CSARRDVSSGNTIYF
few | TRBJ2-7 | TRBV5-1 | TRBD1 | TGCGCCAGCAGCCTGCGGACAGGGGGTACCTACGAGCAGTACTTC | CASSLRTGGTYEQYF
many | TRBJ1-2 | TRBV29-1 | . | TGCAGCGTTGATCCCGCTCAGCGGGGCTACACCTTC | CSVDPAQRGYTF
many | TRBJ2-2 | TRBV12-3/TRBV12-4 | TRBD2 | TGTGCCAGCAGCCCCGGGACTAGCGGAAACACCGGGGAGCTGTTTTTT | CASSPGTSGNTGELFF
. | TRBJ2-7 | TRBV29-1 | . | TGCAGCGTTGCCCCCCAGTCCTCCTACGAGCAGTACTTC | CSVAPQSSYEQYF
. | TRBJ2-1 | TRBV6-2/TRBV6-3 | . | TGTGCCAGCAGTTACCGGCGTCAGGGGAACTCCTACAATGAGCAGTTCTTC | CASSYRRQGNSYNEQFF
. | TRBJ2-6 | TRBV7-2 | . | TGTGCCAGCAGCTCCCGACAGACTGGGGCCAACGTCCTGACTTTC | CASSSRQTGANVLTF
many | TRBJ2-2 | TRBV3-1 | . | TGTGCCAGCAAGGGCACCGGGGAGCTGTTTTTT | CASKGTGELFF
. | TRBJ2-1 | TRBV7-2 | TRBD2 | TGTGCCAGCAGCTTAGGTCGGACTAGCTTAGATGAGCAGTTCTTC | CASSLGRTSLDEQFF
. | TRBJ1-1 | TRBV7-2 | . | TGTGCCAGCAGCTTAGTCGGCCAGAACACTGAAGCTTTCTTT | CASSLVGQNTEAFF
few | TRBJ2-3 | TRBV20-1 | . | TGCAGTGCTGCCGGGACTGCAGATACGCAGTATTTT | CSAAGTADTQYF
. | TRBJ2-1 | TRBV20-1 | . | TGCAGTGCTACCCCGGTGGCCTGGGAATACAATGAGCAGTTCTTC | CSATPVAWEYNEQFF
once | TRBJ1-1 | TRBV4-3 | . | TGCGCCAGCAGCCAAGATCAGATTGCAGGGAGGGAAACTGAAGCTTTCTTT | CASSQDQIAGRETEAFF
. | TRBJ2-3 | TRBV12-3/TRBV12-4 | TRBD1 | TGTGCCAGCAGTCCCCGGGACAGTATCACAGATACGCAGTATTTT | CASSPRDSITDTQYF
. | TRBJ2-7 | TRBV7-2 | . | TGTGCCAGCGCACCGGGACCCAATCAGGGGCAGTACTTC | CASAPGPNQGQYF
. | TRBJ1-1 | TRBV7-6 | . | TGTGCCAGCAGCTTAGGTTCTGGGTTTAGCACTGAAGCTTTCTTT | CASSLGSGFSTEAFF
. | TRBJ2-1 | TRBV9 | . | TGTGCCAGCAGCCTGGAGGGCCAAGGGAATGAGCAGTTCTTC | CASSLEGQGNEQFF